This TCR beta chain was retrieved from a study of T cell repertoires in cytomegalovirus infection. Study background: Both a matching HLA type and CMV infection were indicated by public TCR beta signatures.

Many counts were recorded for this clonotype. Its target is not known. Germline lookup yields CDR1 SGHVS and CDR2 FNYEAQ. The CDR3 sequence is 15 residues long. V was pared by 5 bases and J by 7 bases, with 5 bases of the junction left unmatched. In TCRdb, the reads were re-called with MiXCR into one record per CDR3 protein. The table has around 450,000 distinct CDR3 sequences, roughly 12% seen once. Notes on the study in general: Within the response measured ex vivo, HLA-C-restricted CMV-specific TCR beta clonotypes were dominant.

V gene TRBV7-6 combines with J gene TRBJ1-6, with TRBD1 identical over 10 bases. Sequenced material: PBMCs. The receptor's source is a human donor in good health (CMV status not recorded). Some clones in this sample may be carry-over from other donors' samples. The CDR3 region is CASSRDRGLNSPLHF. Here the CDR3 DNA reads TGTGCCAGCAGCCGCGACAGGGGGCTCAATTCACCCCTCCACTTT.